A selection of T cell receptor beta chains follows, all from one sample in a study of blood T cell repertoires in COVID-19. TCRdb's copy holds only in-frame clones and misses some; the assay was immunoSEQ multiplex PCR. Of over 45,000 clones listed, approximately 91% are singletons. Specimen: peripheral blood. The origin of the receptors is a man aged 55 to 70 with active COVID-19. Both conserved end residues are part of each CDR3. A D gene is named only where the DNA matches it firmly. A clone size is listed for some rows: how often the clone was seen (once, few, many), or a class if it is expanded.

V: TRBV7-3
D: NA
size: NA
J: TRBJ2-3
DNA: TGTGCCAGCAGCTTAAATAGCGTTAGCACAGATACGCAGTATTTT
CDR3: CASSLNSVSTDTQYF

V: TRBV9
D: NA
size: NA
J: TRBJ2-2
DNA: TGTGCCAGCAGCGGAAGGGGGTGGACGAACACCGGGGAGCTGTTTTTT
CDR3: CASSGRGWTNTGELFF

V: TRBV6-5
D: TRBD1
size: once
J: TRBJ2-5
DNA: TGTGCCAGCACTGTCAGACAGGGACAAGAGACCCAGTACTTC
CDR3: CASTVRQGQETQYF

V: TRBV19
D: NA
size: NA
J: TRBJ2-4
DNA: TGTGCCAGTACCAGCGGGTCAACCCCAAACATTCAGTACTTC
CDR3: CASTSGSTPNIQYF

V: TRBV28
D: NA
size: NA
J: TRBJ2-7
DNA: TGTGCCAGCAGTACCCGACTAGTCCAGCAGTACTTC
CDR3: CASSTRLVQQYF

V: TRBV3-1/TRBV3-2
D: NA
size: NA
J: TRBJ1-1
DNA: TGTGCCAGCAGTAGCACCACCGGGGGCACTGAAGCTTTCTTT
CDR3: CASSSTTGGTEAFF

V: TRBV7-9
D: TRBD2
size: NA
J: TRBJ2-7
DNA: TGTGCCAGCAGCTTACTTACTAGCGGAACCTACGAGCAGTACTTC
CDR3: CASSLLTSGTYEQYF

V: TRBV5-1
D: NA
size: NA
J: TRBJ2-7
DNA: TGCGCCAGCAGCCCGTCCCTTCGACCTTGGAGCTCCTACGAGCAGTACTTC
CDR3: CASSPSLRPWSSYEQYF

V: TRBV11-3
D: TRBD2
size: NA
J: TRBJ2-7
DNA: TGTGCCAGCAGCTTTCGCACTAGCGGGATCTACGAGCAGTACTTC
CDR3: CASSFRTSGIYEQYF

V: TRBV11-2
D: TRBD1
size: NA
J: TRBJ1-3
DNA: TGTGCCAGCAGCTTGATGGACAGGAGCGGAAACACCATATATTTT
CDR3: CASSLMDRSGNTIYF

V: TRBV29-1
D: NA
size: NA
J: TRBJ2-5
DNA: TGCAGCGTTGAGGGGGCGGGAGAGACCCAGTACTTC
CDR3: CSVEGAGETQYF

V: TRBV5-8
D: NA
size: NA
J: TRBJ1-2
DNA: TGTGCCAGCAGCCCCTCGGGATATGGCTACACCTTC
CDR3: CASSPSGYGYTF

V: TRBV9
D: TRBD1
size: NA
J: TRBJ2-5
DNA: TGTGCCAGCAGCGTAGGGGACAGGGGGCGACAAGAGACCCAGTACTTC
CDR3: CASSVGDRGRQETQYF

V: TRBV28
D: NA
size: NA
J: TRBJ2-1
DNA: TGTGCCAGCAGCTGGGGGACACTCTACAATGAGCAGTTCTTC
CDR3: CASSWGTLYNEQFF

V: TRBV10-3
D: NA
size: NA
J: TRBJ1-2
DNA: TGTGCCATCAGGTCCAACACCTTC
CDR3: CAIRSNTF

V: TRBV5-4
D: NA
size: NA
J: TRBJ2-7
DNA: TGTGCCAGCAGCCTGGACTGGTACGAGCAGTACTTC
CDR3: CASSLDWYEQYF

V: TRBV7-8
D: NA
size: NA
J: TRBJ1-2
DNA: TGTGCCAGCAGCTTAGACGGTTTTAACTATGGCTACACCTTC
CDR3: CASSLDGFNYGYTF

V: TRBV6-5
D: TRBD2
size: once
J: TRBJ2-1
DNA: TGTGCCAGCAGTTATAGCGGGACCTACAATGAGCAGTTCTTC
CDR3: CASSYSGTYNEQFF

V: TRBV6-6
D: NA
size: NA
J: TRBJ2-3
DNA: TGTGCCAGCAGCCCCCTCGGGGGAACCACAGATACGCAGTATTTT
CDR3: CASSPLGGTTDTQYF

V: TRBV6-1
D: TRBD2
size: NA
J: TRBJ2-3
DNA: TGTGCCAGCAGTGAAGCGGGGACTAGCGGGAGCAATACGCAGTATTTT
CDR3: CASSEAGTSGSNTQYF

V: TRBV19
D: TRBD2
size: NA
J: TRBJ2-5
DNA: TGTGCCAGTCGGGTGAGCGGGGGCAAAGAGACCCAGTACTTC
CDR3: CASRVSGGKETQYF

V: TRBV18
D: NA
size: once
J: TRBJ1-2
DNA: TGTGCCAGCTCACCACGCACAGTTGATGGCTACACCTTC
CDR3: CASSPRTVDGYTF

V: TRBV18
D: NA
size: NA
J: TRBJ1-6
DNA: TGTGCCAGCTCACCAGGGGTAGCGGACACGAAGGGCTATTCACCCCTCCACTTT
CDR3: CASSPGVADTKGYSPLHF

V: TRBV14
D: TRBD1
size: NA
J: TRBJ2-7
DNA: TGTGCCAGCAGCCTACAGGGGGCCGAGCAGTACTTC
CDR3: CASSLQGAEQYF

V: TRBV18
D: NA
size: few
J: TRBJ1-1
DNA: TGTGCCAGCTCACCAGAAGTCACAGGGGAAGCTTTCTTT
CDR3: CASSPEVTGEAFF

V: TRBV18
D: NA
size: NA
J: TRBJ2-7
DNA: TGTGCCAGCTCACCTTCGGTCTACGAGCAGTACTTC
CDR3: CASSPSVYEQYF

V: TRBV7-3
D: TRBD1
size: NA
J: TRBJ1-1
DNA: TGTGCCAGCAGCTTATCAGCGACAGGGGACACTGAAGCTTTCTTT
CDR3: CASSLSATGDTEAFF

V: TRBV2
D: TRBD1
size: NA
J: TRBJ1-6
DNA: TGTGCCAGCAGTTCCCGGACAGGGCGGGATTCACCCCTCCACTTT
CDR3: CASSSRTGRDSPLHF

V: TRBV30
D: NA
size: NA
J: TRBJ1-1
DNA: TGTGCCTGGAGGGCCCCCGCGGTCATCACTGAAGCTTTCTTT
CDR3: CAWRAPAVITEAFF

V: TRBV5-6
D: NA
size: NA
J: TRBJ2-2
DNA: TGTGCCAGCAGCCGGCGGGCGGCCGGGGAGCTGTTTTTT
CDR3: CASSRRAAGELFF

V: TRBV3-1/TRBV3-2
D: NA
size: NA
J: TRBJ2-7
DNA: TGTGCCAGCAGCCAAGTCTGGGATAGCGTCAACGAGCAGTACTTC
CDR3: CASSQVWDSVNEQYF

V: TRBV10-1
D: TRBD1
size: NA
J: TRBJ2-1
DNA: TGCGCCAGCGGGGACAGGGGAACGGGCTACAATGAGCAGTTCTTC
CDR3: CASGDRGTGYNEQFF

V: TRBV7-6
D: NA
size: NA
J: TRBJ2-6
DNA: TGTGCCAGCAGCCCCGAGGACAGAAGCTCTGGGGCCAACGTCCTGACTTTC
CDR3: CASSPEDRSSGANVLTF

V: TRBV5-5
D: TRBD2
size: NA
J: TRBJ2-7
DNA: TGTGCCAGCAGCCCTGACGGGCGGGGGTCCCCTCAAGGCGAGCAGTACTTC
CDR3: CASSPDGRGSPQGEQYF

V: TRBV6-4
D: TRBD2
size: NA
J: TRBJ2-1
DNA: TGTGCCAGCAGCCGAGGGGCTAGCGGGAAGGTTGAGCAGTTCTTC
CDR3: CASSRGASGKVEQFF

V: TRBV6-4
D: NA
size: NA
J: TRBJ2-2
DNA: TGTGCCAGCAGTCTCAGGGGCACCGGGGAGCTGTTTTTT
CDR3: CASSLRGTGELFF

V: TRBV2
D: NA
size: NA
J: TRBJ1-3
DNA: TGTGCCAGCACCGCGGCAGGGACTGGAAACACCATATATTTT
CDR3: CASTAAGTGNTIYF